A selection of T cell receptor beta chains follows, all from one sample in a study of sequential checkpoint blockade in melanoma. Clones were sequenced by immunoSEQ multiplex PCR, and TCRdb holds only the in-frame ones, with some missing. This sample has approximately 28,000 clones, with 65% to 85% found just once. Source: CD8+ T cells sorted from blood (inferred from file names), taken from a patient given nivolumab and ipilimumab in sequence. The receptors come from a human donor with melanoma. CDR3s leave out the opening cysteine and the closing phenylalanine or tryptophan.

V: TRBV18; J: TRBJ2-5; CDR3: ASSPPASGRPTQETQY
V: TRBV9; J: TRBJ1-1; CDR3: ASSAGSGDTEAF
V: TRBV6-5; J: TRBJ2-7; CDR3: ASSYQEESYEQY
V: TRBV5-6; J: TRBJ1-2; CDR3: ASSPTIRDRANYGYT
V: TRBV9; J: TRBJ2-7; CDR3: ASSPRDRFYEQY
V: TRBV27; J: TRBJ2-7; CDR3: ASSLGRGAYEQY
V: TRBV4-2; J: TRBJ1-1; CDR3: ASSPNRVTEAF
V: TRBV7-9; J: TRBJ1-2; CDR3: ASRARDRYLGDGYT
V: TRBV29-1; J: TRBJ2-7; CDR3: SVEDLAGEYEQY
V: TRBV5-6; J: TRBJ1-5; CDR3: ASSLGGGGQPQH
V: TRBV7-8; J: TRBJ2-7; CDR3: ASSFAAYEQY
V: TRBV9; J: TRBJ2-2; CDR3: ASSARAGSDTGELF
V: TRBV10-3; J: TRBJ2-3; CDR3: AIKGTSGKRDTQY
V: TRBV6-5; J: TRBJ1-2; CDR3: ASSYARQKPDYGYT
V: TRBV19; J: TRBJ2-1; CDR3: ASSKYNEQF
V: TRBV28; J: TRBJ2-5; CDR3: ASRAGTTTRETQY
V: TRBV10-1; J: TRBJ1-3; CDR3: ASLTCGSGNTIY
V: TRBV4-3; J: TRBJ2-2; CDR3: ASSQDWDRATGELF
V: TRBV7-9; J: TRBJ1-1; CDR3: ASSSAYALTDEAF
V: TRBV4-3; J: TRBJ1-3; CDR3: ASSQGPGLKGNTIY
V: TRBV7-3; J: TRBJ2-7; CDR3: ASSSTGGGYEQY
V: TRBV29-1; J: TRBJ1-2; CDR3: SVVSVNYGYT
V: TRBV4-3; J: TRBJ2-7; CDR3: ASSQDMYGTGGAEQY
V: TRBV27; J: TRBJ1-5; CDR3: ASSPGQGGGQPQH
V: TRBV11-2; J: TRBJ1-2; CDR3: ASSLLTGVTNYGYT
V: TRBV7-6; J: TRBJ2-7; CDR3: ASSRNRETGSYEQY
V: TRBV7-9; J: TRBJ2-3; CDR3: ASSVTGSQDTQY
V: TRBV27; J: TRBJ1-1; CDR3: ASSLYRPTEAF
V: TRBV7-8; J: TRBJ2-7; CDR3: ASSLVAGSYEQY
V: TRBV27; J: TRBJ2-2; CDR3: ASTRGGVGGGELF
V: TRBV28; J: TRBJ2-7; CDR3: AAGYALDEQY
V: TRBV19; J: TRBJ2-1; CDR3: ASSMTSLRLEVLSSYNEQF
V: TRBV13; J: TRBJ1-4; CDR3: ASSSRMTGGGEKLF
V: TRBV7-8; J: TRBJ2-5; CDR3: ASSSRGAQETQY
V: TRBV5-8; J: TRBJ1-1; CDR3: ASSLTGTGSAEAF
V: TRBV27; J: TRBJ1-2; CDR3: ASSSSPNYGYT
V: TRBV10-3; J: TRBJ2-7; CDR3: AISLPGQVVYEQY
V: TRBV27; J: TRBJ2-1; CDR3: ASSLSSAHEQF
V: TRBV6-1; J: TRBJ2-7; CDR3: ASSEAIRGSLHEQY
V: TRBV7-9; J: TRBJ2-7; CDR3: ASSPSWGLISYEQY
V: TRBV27; J: TRBJ2-7; CDR3: ASRDTGPEQY
V: TRBV4-1; J: TRBJ2-6; CDR3: ASSQVQLSGANVLT
V: TRBV28; J: TRBJ2-7; CDR3: ASSFQDRGLSYEQY
V: TRBV7-9; J: TRBJ2-7; CDR3: ASSLAGDLNYEQY
V: TRBV19; J: TRBJ2-6; CDR3: ASRGRGNNVLT
V: TRBV10-1; J: TRBJ1-2; CDR3: ATMNGQGRKGYT
V: TRBV6-5; J: TRBJ1-1; CDR3: ASSYDDSNTEAF
V: TRBV7-9; J: TRBJ2-2; CDR3: ASSPSDRARDTGELF
V: TRBV9; J: TRBJ1-4; CDR3: ASSVRGRDEKLF
V: TRBV7-9; J: -; CDR3: ASSSTQAEQGIEQY